This TCR beta chain was profiled in a study of blood T cell repertoires in COVID-19 (dated by TCRdb to 2018 to 2021). About the investigation overall: Collaborator samples came from the United States, Italy and Spain and covered acute and convalescent phases of COVID-19. The material from the prospective study consisted of cDNA or gDNA derived from T cells, B-cell-depleted T cells, or PBMCs. Subjects who had been exposed to COVID-19, were actively infected with it, or had recovered from it provided the deeply sampled blood TCRbeta repertoires that made up the dataset. The repertoires were released in a freely available public database meant as a resource for research on the immune response to SARS-CoV-2. The samples were drawn from two sources: the first 160 participants of the ongoing ImmuneRACE study, and 1,000 to 1,500 subjects contributed by 6 global collaborators. Nearly every sample came with metadata listing a de-identified subject ID, COVID-19 status, age in years and sex. Where HLA class I and class II types were available, the types were taken from metadata supplied by the sample provider, not from assay-based typing. The investigation overall reported the following: The quantity of clinical and demographic metadata differed by source and by participant and was supplied without curation.

The collaborating institutions used their own protocols to collect whole blood in K2EDTA tubes. Collaborator samples were shipped for TCRbeta analysis as frozen whole blood, isolated PBMCs, or DNA extracted from either sample type. In its sample, this clone was seen once. Its target antigen remains unknown. The junction differs from germline at one of its ends, possibly a read error. TCRbeta CDR3 regions were amplified from genomic DNA using the immunoSEQ Assay, a bias-controlled multiplex PCR. The paper's processing steps were these. The number of nucleated cells in each sample was estimated by amplification of reference gene primers within the assay. To quantify the absolute abundance of each unique TCRbeta CDR3 rearrangement, sequence reads were collapsed and filtered. For each sample, productive Simpson clonality was calculated as the square root of Simpson's diversity index across productive rearrangements. This immuneACCESS table, as held by TCRdb, lists in-frame sequences with V and J called but not all clones. Of the missing ones, under half trace to an unresolved V gene in checked studies; the others have no known cause. V and J calls and clone size follow that table, whereas D and trimming were derived from the DNA. The sample contains approximately 390,000 clones, 90% of them found a single time. The ten largest clones represent around 7% of the sample.

From cysteine to phenylalanine, the CDR3 is 15 amino acids long. This entry keeps only the CDR3 DNA: 45 bases, framed from base 1. According to the germline V gene (reference sequence), CDR1 reads SSHAT and CDR2 reads FNYEAQ. The specimen was peripheral blood. The chain is made from TRBV7-7 and TRBJ2-1, with TRBD1 tentatively as D gene (5 bases match). The sequence was collected from a man aged 18 to 30 with active or convalescent COVID-19. The nucleotide sequence is given as TGTGCTAGCAGCCCAGGGCTGGCCCTCTACAATGAGCAGTTCTTC. The resulting protein is CASSPGLALYNEQFF. Beyond the CDR3, the reference TRBV7-7 and TRBJ2-1 genes provide the residues; the full variable domain reads: GAGVSQSPRYKVTKRGQDVTLRCDPISSHATLYWYQQALGQGPEFLTYFNYEAQPDKSGLPSDRFSAERPEGSISTLTIQRTEQRDSAMYRCASSPGLALYNEQFFGPGTRLTVL.